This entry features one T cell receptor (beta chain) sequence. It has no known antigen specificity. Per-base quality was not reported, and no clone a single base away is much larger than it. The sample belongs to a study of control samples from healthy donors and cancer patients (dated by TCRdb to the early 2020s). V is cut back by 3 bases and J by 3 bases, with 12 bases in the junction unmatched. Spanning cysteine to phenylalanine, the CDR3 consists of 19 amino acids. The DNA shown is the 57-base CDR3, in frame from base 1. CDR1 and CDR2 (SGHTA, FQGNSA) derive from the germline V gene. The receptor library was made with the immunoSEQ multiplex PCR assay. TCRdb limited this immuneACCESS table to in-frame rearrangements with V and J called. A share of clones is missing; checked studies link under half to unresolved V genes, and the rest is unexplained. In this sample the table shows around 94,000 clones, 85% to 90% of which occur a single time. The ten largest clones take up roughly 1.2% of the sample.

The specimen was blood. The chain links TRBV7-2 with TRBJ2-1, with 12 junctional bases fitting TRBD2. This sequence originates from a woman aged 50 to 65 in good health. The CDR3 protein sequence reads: CASSLGLAGGSIGYNEQFF. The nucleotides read TGTGCCAGCAGCTTGGGGCTAGCGGGAGGGTCGATCGGCTACAATGAGCAGTTCTTC. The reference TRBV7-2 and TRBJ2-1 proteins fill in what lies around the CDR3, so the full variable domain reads GAGVSQSPSNKVTEKGKDVELRCDPISGHTALYWYRQSLGQGLEFLIYFQGNSAPDKSGLPSDRFSAERTGGSVSTLTIQRTQQEDSAVYLCASSLGLAGGSIGYNEQFFGPGTRLTVL.